The present T cell receptor (beta chain) was sequenced within a study of T cells after yellow fever vaccination (dated by TCRdb to about 2019). For the study in its entirety: Libraries from fractions with low cell numbers were prepared with the SMART-Seq v4 Ultra Low Input RNA kit. To follow T-cell clones before and after both primary and booster YFV17D yellow fever vaccination, bulk TCR alpha and beta repertoires underwent longitudinal sequencing. The cohort comprised two healthy male donors, one aged 18 to 29 and one aged 30 to 40 years. Bulk PBMC replicates and cell subsets were isolated from blood drawn at multiple timepoints before and after both primary and secondary immunization.

This clonotype was observed a handful of times. The antigen it binds to is not known. Base quality data are lacking; no much larger clone is found one base away. The germline ends are 14 bases apart after V is trimmed by 4 bases and J by 0 bases. The germline V gene gives CDR1 as SGHRS and CDR2 as YFSETQ. There are 16 amino acids in the CDR3, from cysteine to phenylalanine inclusive. The sequence is cut down to CDR3 DNA, 48 bases in frame from base 1. TCR cDNA was made using 5'RACE template switching, a step that added a universal primer site and unique molecular identifiers. Priming for cDNA synthesis came from both the TCR alpha and TCR beta constant segments. Library amplification involved two PCR steps, and the second step added sample barcodes and sequencing adapters. Sequencing of libraries was done on Illumina HiSeq 2500 (2x100 bp) or NovaSeq (2x150 bp). The authors' analysis ran thus. MIGEC was used to demultiplex reads and collapse the reads into UMI consensus sequences, and MiXCR was used for V(D)J alignment. Vaccine-responding clonotypes were defined with edgeR using replicate PBMC samples, requiring FDR below 0.01 and a log2 fold change above 5 up to day 15. Each bulk clonotype received a CD4 or CD8 identity based on whether the sequenced CD4 or CD8 repertoire contained that clonotype at higher abundance. Starting from the raw public reads, TCRdb applied fastp trimming at Q25, assembled clones with MiXCR and retained in-frame beta chains. Merged by CDR3 protein, the rows form single entries marked with the most common genes and DNA. These V and J calls rely on TCRdb rather than the paper's analysis. This sample holds fewer than 450,000 distinct CDR3 sequences; roughly 11% were observed only once. Of the sample, about 17% is held by the ten largest clones.

The research as a whole found: A small fraction of clonotypes appeared in both the CD4 and CD8 compartments, likely as a result of convergent recombination. Most clones expanded after primary vaccination (almost 97% of CD4 and about 85% of CD8) were re-detected after the booster, suggesting that broad memory maintenance occurred. Computational filtering was needed because FACS-sorted repertoires could contain abundant contaminating clonotypes from the bulk population. The secondary T-cell response was found to be weaker but faster than the primary response, with a peak reached on day 5 rather than on day 15. Because only a couple of donors were included in the study, the extent to which the findings can be generalized is limited.

This sample's treatment or condition label indicates: live attenuated yellow fever vaccine strain. Two biological replicates of bulk PBMCs were collected at each blood-draw timepoint. PBMCs were isolated from peripheral blood using a standard Ficoll-Paque protocol. RNA was extracted with TriZol from bulk PBMCs, CD4 and CD8 fractions, and dextramer-positive and dextramer-negative fractions. The receptor was isolated from a man aged 18 to 29 who received the YFV17D yellow fever vaccine. The chain is encoded by TRBV5-1 joined to TRBJ2-1, with the D call perhaps TRBD1 or TRBD2, as 7 bases match in each case. Sequences were derived from PBMCs, sampled on the day of the first yellow fever vaccination. CDR3 reads: CASSGEGQFSYNEQFF. The DNA is TGCGCCAGCAGCGGGGAGGGACAGTTCTCCTACAATGAGCAGTTCTTC.